The 15 T cell receptor beta chains in this list originate from one sample, sequenced in a study of Graves' ophthalmopathy and Graves' hyperthyroidism. Amplification from RNA transcripts yielded the TCR beta CDR3 regions. The authors performed first-round RT-PCR with HTBI primers and then a second-round multiplex PCR. TCRdb recomputed calls from the multiplex PCR reads with MiXCR, one row per CDR3 protein. The top ten hold roughly 4% of the sample, which has approximately 540,000 distinct CDR3 sequences, less than 40% seen once. Material for sequencing was peripheral blood or thyroid tissue (not recorded which). Source of these receptors: an adult man with Graves' hyperthyroidism.

This clonotype has just a few counts. The CDR3 loop is CASSLQGAGLNTEAFF. Here the CDR3 DNA reads TGTGCCAGCAGCTTACAGGGGGCGGGCCTGAACACTGAAGCTTTCTTT. This chain joins TRBV7-8 and TRBJ1-1, with 8 nucleotides matching TRBD1. The V and J ends lost 2 bases and 0 bases, in that order; junction bases with no gene match: 5. The CDR3 extends over 16 amino acids. Germline V gene data show CDR1 as SGHVS and CDR2 as FQNEAQ.

This clonotype was counted a few times. The chain employs TRBV9 and TRBJ1-6, with D unclear. Trimming removed 2 bases from V and 8 bases from J, with 14 bases in between. The CDR3 extends over 15 amino acids. The germline V gene has CDR1 SGDLS and CDR2 YYNGEE. This CDR3 is CASSVKARLDSPLHF. DNA of the CDR3: TGTGCCAGCAGCGTCAAAGCCCGACTTGATTCACCCCTCCACTTT.

The chain employs TRBV5-1 and TRBJ2-3, with TRBD2 matching over 10 bases. The CDR3 sequence is 17 residues long. After removal of 0 bases from V and 4 bases from J, the junction contained 8 bases not matched to a gene. The germline CDR1 and CDR2 sequences are SGHRS and YFSETQ. CDR3 protein: CASSLVGLAVGPDTQYF. CDR3 nucleotides: TGCGCCAGCAGCTTGGTAGGACTAGCGGTGGGCCCAGATACGCAGTATTTT.

This clonotype turned up a few times. The rearrangement joins TRBV20-1 to TRBJ2-5, with 9 bases matching TRBD2. Germline V gene lookup returns CDR1 DFQATT and CDR2 SNEGSKA (reference sequence). The length of the CDR3 is 13 residues. The V gene end was trimmed by 3 bases and the J gene end by 4 bases; junction bases not matched to a gene: 3. This chain's CDR3 is CSARSGRIETQYF. The CDR3 DNA sequence: TGCAGTGCTAGGAGCGGGAGGATAGAGACCCAGTACTTC.

This chain uses TRBV12-3 or TRBV12-4 with TRBJ2-7, with TRBD1 as a possible D gene (7 bases). The CDR3 contains 14 residues. Trimming shortened V by 6 bases and J by 6 bases, and 18 bases separated the two germline ends. The CDR3 DNA reads as TGTGCCAGCAGCGATGGACAGGTGGGAGGCGAGCAGTACTTC. It is translated as CASSDGQVGGEQYF.

This clonotype was seen repeatedly, ten times or more. V usage is TRBV20-1 and J usage is TRBJ2-5, with D perhaps given as TRBD1 or TRBD2 (5 bases each). Deletions cut 1 base from V and 4 bases from J, with 13 bases between. Germline CDR1 and CDR2: DFQATT and SNEGSKA (reference sequence). The CDR3 loop spans 14 amino acids. The CDR3 DNA reads TGCAGTGCTAGAGGTCCGGGACGACCAGAGACCCAGTACTTC. Protein: CSARGPGRPETQYF.

In this sample, this clonotype turned up many times. This rearrangement joins TRBV7-2 to TRBJ1-1; D gene ambiguous. V gave up 5 bases and J gave up 1 base, with 11 bases separating them. CDR1 is SGHTA, CDR2 FQGNSA, per germline. The CDR3 spans 14 residues. In DNA, the CDR3 is TGTGCCAGCAGCCCATTGAGACGGAACACTGAAGCTTTCTTT. Translation gives CASSPLRRNTEAFF.

This chain connects TRBV7-9 to TRBJ2-6, with D tentatively TRBD2 (5 bases). The CDR3 is 16 amino acids. Trimming pared 5 bases from V and 5 bases from J, leaving 16 bases between. Germline values: CDR1 SEHNR, CDR2 FQNEAQ (reference sequence). The CDR3 nucleotides read TGTGCCAGCAGCCAAGCGGTTGGCAGTCGGGCCAACGTCCTGACTTTC. Encoded protein: CASSQAVGSRANVLTF.

There are many counts of this clonotype. The V and J genes are TRBV7-9 and TRBJ2-7, with a weak D call TRBD1 (5 bases). Deletions cut 6 bases from V and 2 bases from J, with 14 bases between. Germline loops: CDR1 SEHNR, CDR2 FQNEAQ (reference sequence). The CDR3 length is 14 residues. The DNA of the CDR3 is TGTGCCAGCAGTCTCCGGACGGACACCTACGAGCAGTACTTC. Translated: CASSLRTDTYEQYF. Together with reference TRBV7-9 and TRBJ2-7, the CDR3 gives the full variable domain: DTGVSQNPRHKITKRGQNVTFRCDPISEHNRLYWYRQTLGQGPEFLTYFQNEAQLEKSRLLSDRFSAERPKGSFSTLEIQRTEQGDSAMYLCASSLRTDTYEQYFGPGTRLTVT.

The chain has TRBV5-4 and TRBJ2-7; D is uncertain. The germline V gene has CDR1 SGHNT and CDR2 YYREEE (reference sequence). V dropped 0 bases and J dropped 2 bases, with 12 bases sitting between them. The CDR3 length is 15 residues. The CDR3 DNA reads TGTGCCAGCAGCTTGGAGCTCGTCCCCCCCTACGAGCAGTACTTC. Protein sequence: CASSLELVPPYEQYF.

This rearrangement joins TRBV15 to TRBJ1-6; 9 bases align to TRBD1. Germline V gene sequence: CDR1 LNHNV, CDR2 YYDKDF (reference sequence). The V and J ends lost 0 bases and 14 bases, in that order; junction bases with no gene match: 11. The CDR3 covers 16 residues. Written as DNA, the CDR3 is TGTGCCACCAGCAGAGAGAGGGGGACAGGGATCGGGGCCCTCCACTTT. Protein product: CATSRERGTGIGALHF.

At least ten counts were recorded for this clonotype. The chain joins TRBV12-3 or TRBV12-4 to TRBJ1-2; a weak D match, TRBD1 (5 bases). The CDR3 extends over 14 amino acids. V gave up 6 bases and J gave up 8 bases, with 19 bases separating them. CDR3 protein: CASSPSDRIKGYTF. The CDR3 nucleotides read TGTGCCAGCAGCCCCAGTGACAGAATCAAGGGCTACACCTTC.

This clonotype was counted many times. The chain couples TRBV12-3 or TRBV12-4 to TRBJ1-5, with a weak D call TRBD1 (5 bases). The CDR3 spans 16 residues. The V and J ends lost 6 bases and 0 bases respectively, with 15 bases between them. CDR3: CASSMARDASNQPQHF. The CDR3 DNA is TGTGCCAGCAGCATGGCACGGGACGCTAGCAATCAGCCCCAGCATTTT.

This chain joins TRBV10-2 and TRBJ2-6, with D tentatively TRBD1 (6 bases). V lost 3 bases and J lost 5, with 14 bases in between. Germline V CDR1 and CDR2: WSHSY, SAAADI. This CDR3 contains 16 residues. Written as DNA, the CDR3 is TGCGCCAGCAGTGACAGGGGCGCAATTTGGGCCAACGTCCTGACTTTC. Protein sequence: CASSDRGAIWANVLTF.

The chain employs TRBV5-4 and TRBJ2-2; 7 bases agree with TRBD1. The CDR3 consists of 16 residues. The germline V gene encodes CDR1 SGHNT and CDR2 YYREEE (reference sequence). V lost 4 bases, J lost 7 bases, and 13 bases stayed unmatched. The CDR3 loop is CASSDRQGIIGGELFF. CDR3 bases: TGTGCCAGCAGCGATCGACAGGGTATAATCGGCGGGGAGCTGTTTTTT.